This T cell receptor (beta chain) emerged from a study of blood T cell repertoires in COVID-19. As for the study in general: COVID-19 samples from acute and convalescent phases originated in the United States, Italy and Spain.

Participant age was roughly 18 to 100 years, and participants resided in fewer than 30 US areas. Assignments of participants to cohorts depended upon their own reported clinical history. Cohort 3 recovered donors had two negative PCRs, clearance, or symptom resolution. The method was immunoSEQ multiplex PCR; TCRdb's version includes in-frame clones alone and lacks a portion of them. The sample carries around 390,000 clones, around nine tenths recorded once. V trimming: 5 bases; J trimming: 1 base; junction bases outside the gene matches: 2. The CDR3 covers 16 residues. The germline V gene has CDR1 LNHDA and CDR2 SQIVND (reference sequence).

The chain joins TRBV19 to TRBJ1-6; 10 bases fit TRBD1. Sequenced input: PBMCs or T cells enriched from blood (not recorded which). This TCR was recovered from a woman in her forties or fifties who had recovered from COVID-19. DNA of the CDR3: TGTGCCAGTAGTTGGACAGGGGGTTCCTATAATTCACCCCTCCACTTT. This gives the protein CASSWTGGSYNSPLHF.